This T cell receptor beta chain was sequenced in a study of blood T cells in healthy people across ages (dated by TCRdb to the mid-2010s). At the level of the whole study: In model experiments, roughly one uniquely barcoded TCR beta cDNA molecule per two T cells was captured by template switching. The study measured age-related changes in TCR beta repertoire diversity using deep sequencing normalized with unique cDNA molecular identifiers. The donors were split into four age groups: young (average approximately 16 years), middle-aged (around 37), aged (62) and long-lived (roughly 77). To avoid experimental bias, donors of different ages were randomly spread across the sequencing lanes. Two additional independent replicas of 1 million unique cDNA reads from the same blood draw were analyzed for two donors (one aged 18 to 30 and one aged 80 or older). What the research found in general, with its limitations: There was a strong correlation between observed TCR beta diversity and the percentage of naive T cells measured by flow cytometry. Estimates of total diversity based on one million sequenced T cells were considered lower bounds and underestimates. The long-lived group showed more naive CD4+ T cells, fewer expanded clones and increased TCR diversity than the aged group, suggesting age selection. Because the CMV infection status of the donors was unknown, age-related changes in expanded clonotypes may potentially have been confounded. Observed TCR beta diversity per million T cells fell roughly linearly with age, and a significant reduction was already apparent by age approximately 41. Because profiling used bulk unsorted PBMCs, naive and antigen-experienced compartments could not be compared conclusively.

Systemically healthy Caucasian individuals from Russia, 35 to 50 in total and aged roughly 6 to 100 years, were included as donors. Around 10 milliliters of peripheral blood were collected from each donor into EDTA-treated Vacutainer tubes. PBMCs were isolated by Ficoll-Paque density-gradient centrifugation, with at least 7 million obtained per sample. Total RNA, at least 6 micrograms per sample, was extracted from PBMCs with Trizol reagent. The percentages of naive CD45RAhigh/CD27high T cells were determined by flow cytometry on a PBMC aliquot from every donor. The receptor library was made with 5' RACE. TCRdb lists the instrument as Illumina HiSeq 2500. A second roughly 6 to 12 cycle PCR used a sample-barcoded 5' primer and a J-beta primer mix. A unique molecular identifier was introduced onto each TCR beta cDNA molecule by a template-switch 5' adaptor carrying 12 random nucleotides. Each sample yielded at least 2.5 million CDR3-containing paired-end reads. All of the RNA was converted into first-strand cDNA using the Mint cDNA synthesis kit, with a TRBC-specific oligonucleotide serving as the primer. Following uracil-DNA glycosylase treatment, a first 18-cycle PCR with universal primers M1SS and BC2_uni_R was performed on all cDNA. From the authors' description of their analysis: Normalization of each sample was performed by random selection of 1 million high-quality reads, each carrying a distinct molecular identifier. Reads sharing molecular identifiers were discarded rather than binned into consensus sequences. MiTCR, run with a Q25 quality threshold and the strictest error-elimination algorithm, handled CDR3 identification, clonotype clustering and error correction. A nonparametric unseen species model using Euler transformation provided a lower-bound estimate of total TCR beta diversity. TCRdb reworked the public reads: Q25 trimming with fastp, MiXCR clone assembly, productive beta chains retained. Duplicate CDR3 protein sequences are folded into a single record with the most common DNA and genes. In this record, the V and J calls reflect TCRdb's handling and not the investigators' own analysis. The sample data list over 1,500,000 distinct CDR3 sequences, and 40% to 55% of these were observed just once. The ten top clones hold about 2.1% of the sample.

Compared with germline, V lacks 2 bases and J lacks 6 bases; bases without a gene match: 16. From cysteine to phenylalanine, the CDR3 is 18 amino acids long. The DNA shown is the 54-base CDR3, in frame from base 1. CDR1 and CDR2, looked up from the germline V gene, are LGHNA and YNFKEQ. Details on this clonotype: What antigen it recognizes has not been identified. The input lacks base qualities; no much larger clone sits a single base away.

The rearranged segments are TRBV4-2 and TRBJ2-1; 7 bases in the middle match TRBD2. Sequencing was carried out using blood. This clonotype was sampled from a middle-aged woman in good health. The DNA sequence reads TGTGCCAGCAGCCAACTTGTAGTAGGTTCTAGCGGTGGCAATGAGCAGTTCTTC. It is translated as CASSQLVVGSSGGNEQFF.